A selection of T cell receptor beta chains follows, all from one sample in a study of T cell responses to AZD1222 COVID-19 vaccine. Sequenced by immunoSEQ multiplex PCR; TCRdb stores in-frame clones only, minus some. The top ten hold about 8.9% of the sample, which has about 150,000 clones, more than 75% seen once. Specimen: peripheral blood, collected 28 days after the second AZD1222 dose. The source of these receptors is an adult who received the AZD1222 COVID-19 vaccine. CDR3s include the opening cysteine and the closing phenylalanine or tryptophan. Fields, in order: V gene, J gene, D gene, clone size, CDR3 protein, CDR3 DNA. D genes are given only for firm matches. Clone size is given for some rows only: seen once, a few or many times, or a class if the clone is expanded.

V gene: TRBV5-6; J gene: TRBJ2-3; D gene: TRBD2; clone size: NA; CDR3 protein: CASSWGGRRTDTQYF; CDR3 DNA: TGTGCCAGCAGCTGGGGCGGGAGGAGAACAGATACGCAGTATTTT
V gene: TRBV5-6; J gene: TRBJ2-7; D gene: NA; clone size: NA; CDR3 protein: CASSWSLGGTYEQYF; CDR3 DNA: TGTGCCAGCAGCTGGTCCCTTGGGGGGACCTACGAGCAGTACTTC
V gene: TRBV28; J gene: TRBJ2-3; D gene: NA; clone size: NA; CDR3 protein: CASQPVKGTDTQYF; CDR3 DNA: TGTGCCAGCCAGCCGGTTAAGGGCACAGATACGCAGTATTTT
V gene: TRBV5-4; J gene: TRBJ1-4; D gene: NA; clone size: once; CDR3 protein: CASSFAPVTNEKLFF; CDR3 DNA: TGTGCCAGCAGCTTCGCACCGGTGACCAATGAAAAACTGTTTTTT
V gene: TRBV27; J gene: TRBJ2-5; D gene: NA; clone size: NA; CDR3 protein: CASSLDFQETQYF; CDR3 DNA: TGTGCCAGCAGTTTAGACTTTCAAGAGACCCAGTACTTC
V gene: TRBV15; J gene: TRBJ1-2; D gene: TRBD1; clone size: NA; CDR3 protein: CATSHRAGQGGGRGYTF; CDR3 DNA: TGTGCCACCTCACACCGTGCCGGGCAGGGGGGAGGACGTGGCTACACCTTC
V gene: TRBV5-1; J gene: TRBJ1-6; D gene: NA; clone size: NA; CDR3 protein: CASSPGSGGINSPLHF; CDR3 DNA: TGCGCCAGCAGCCCAGGGTCGGGCGGGATTAATTCACCCCTCCACTTT
V gene: TRBV6-2/TRBV6-3; J gene: TRBJ2-7; D gene: TRBD2; clone size: few; CDR3 protein: CASSYSGAFSEQYF; CDR3 DNA: TGTGCCAGCAGTTACAGCGGGGCCTTCTCCGAGCAGTACTTC
V gene: TRBV19; J gene: TRBJ2-1; D gene: NA; clone size: NA; CDR3 protein: CASSKSTQGGGSGQFF; CDR3 DNA: TGTGCCAGTAGTAAAAGTACACAGGGTGGGGGCAGTGGGCAGTTCTTC
V gene: TRBV28; J gene: TRBJ1-3; D gene: NA; clone size: few; CDR3 protein: CASSPGVTGGNTIYF; CDR3 DNA: TGTGCCAGCAGTCCAGGGGTAACGGGTGGAAACACCATATATTTT
V gene: TRBV6-1; J gene: TRBJ2-2; D gene: NA; clone size: NA; CDR3 protein: CASSEAETGIGELFF; CDR3 DNA: TGTGCCAGCAGTGAAGCGGAAACAGGGATCGGGGAGCTGTTTTTT
V gene: TRBV2; J gene: TRBJ1-2; D gene: TRBD1; clone size: NA; CDR3 protein: CASSPTGRDGYTF; CDR3 DNA: TGTGCCAGCAGTCCGACAGGGAGGGATGGCTACACCTTC
V gene: TRBV18; J gene: TRBJ2-7; D gene: NA; clone size: NA; CDR3 protein: CASSPRIGASYEQYF; CDR3 DNA: TGTGCCAGCTCACCTAGGATTGGAGCCTCCTACGAGCAGTACTTC
V gene: TRBV28; J gene: TRBJ1-1; D gene: TRBD1; clone size: NA; CDR3 protein: CASSSPGQGALTEAFF; CDR3 DNA: TGTGCCAGCAGTTCCCCGGGACAGGGGGCTCTCACTGAAGCTTTCTTT
V gene: TRBV2; J gene: TRBJ2-6; D gene: TRBD2; clone size: few; CDR3 protein: CAIPAPMVAGASGANVLTF; CDR3 DNA: TGTGCCATCCCGGCCCCGATGGTAGCGGGAGCCTCTGGGGCCAACGTCCTGACTTTC
V gene: TRBV7-2; J gene: TRBJ2-7; D gene: NA; clone size: NA; CDR3 protein: CASSPRSRDPSYEQYF; CDR3 DNA: TGTGCCAGCAGCCCCCGGTCGCGGGACCCCTCCTACGAGCAGTACTTC
V gene: TRBV5-4; J gene: TRBJ2-3; D gene: TRBD2; clone size: NA; CDR3 protein: CASSLELAGGTDTQYF; CDR3 DNA: TGTGCCAGCAGCTTGGAGCTAGCGGGAGGCACAGATACGCAGTATTTT
V gene: TRBV19; J gene: TRBJ1-2; D gene: NA; clone size: once; CDR3 protein: CASSIEGVVNYGYTF; CDR3 DNA: TGTGCCAGTAGTATAGAGGGAGTTGTTAACTATGGCTACACCTTC
V gene: TRBV13; J gene: TRBJ2-5; D gene: TRBD2; clone size: few; CDR3 protein: CASSQLAGRGETQYF; CDR3 DNA: TGTGCCAGCAGCCAACTAGCGGGACGTGGGGAGACCCAGTACTTC
V gene: TRBV27; J gene: TRBJ2-7; D gene: TRBD1; clone size: few; CDR3 protein: CASSLQNRGRVYEQYF; CDR3 DNA: TGTGCCAGCAGCCTCCAAAACAGGGGGCGCGTATACGAGCAGTACTTC
V gene: TRBV7-2; J gene: TRBJ1-6; D gene: TRBD1; clone size: few; CDR3 protein: CASSYLTGDNSPLHF; CDR3 DNA: TGTGCCAGCAGCTACCTTACAGGGGATAATTCACCCCTCCACTTT
V gene: TRBV2; J gene: TRBJ2-3; D gene: NA; clone size: once; CDR3 protein: CASSEGTPDPQYF; CDR3 DNA: TGTGCCAGCAGTGAAGGCACACCCGATCCGCAGTATTTT
V gene: TRBV7-2; J gene: TRBJ2-1; D gene: NA; clone size: NA; CDR3 protein: CASSLISEFGEQFF; CDR3 DNA: TGTGCCAGCAGCTTAATCTCGGAGTTCGGTGAGCAGTTCTTC
V gene: TRBV6-5; J gene: TRBJ2-7; D gene: TRBD2; clone size: NA; CDR3 protein: CASSAGTSYEQYF; CDR3 DNA: TGTGCCAGCAGCGCCGGGACTAGCTACGAGCAGTACTTC
V gene: TRBV6-4; J gene: TRBJ2-3; D gene: TRBD2; clone size: NA; CDR3 protein: CASSRSGTADTQYF; CDR3 DNA: TGTGCCAGCAGTCGTAGCGGGACCGCAGATACGCAGTATTTT
V gene: TRBV9; J gene: TRBJ1-6; D gene: NA; clone size: few; CDR3 protein: CASSLGNYNSPLHF; CDR3 DNA: TGTGCCAGCAGCTTGGGAAACTATAATTCACCCCTCCACTTT
V gene: TRBV6-5; J gene: TRBJ1-4; D gene: NA; clone size: NA; CDR3 protein: CGTTDQPGEKLFF; CDR3 DNA: TGCGGCACGACGGACCAACCCGGAGAAAAACTGTTTTTT
V gene: TRBV5-1; J gene: TRBJ2-7; D gene: TRBD2; clone size: NA; CDR3 protein: CASSLGTSGAPYEQYF; CDR3 DNA: TGCGCCAGCAGCCTCGGGACTAGCGGGGCCCCCTACGAGCAGTACTTC
V gene: TRBV28; J gene: TRBJ2-2; D gene: TRBD1; clone size: NA; CDR3 protein: CASSSGTGLTGELFF; CDR3 DNA: TGTGCCAGCAGTTCCGGGACAGGGTTAACCGGGGAGCTGTTTTTT
V gene: TRBV6-5; J gene: TRBJ1-1; D gene: NA; clone size: NA; CDR3 protein: CAVTKGVGYTEAFF; CDR3 DNA: TGTGCCGTCACGAAGGGGGTTGGGTACACTGAAGCTTTCTTT
V gene: TRBV5-1; J gene: TRBJ1-3; D gene: NA; clone size: NA; CDR3 protein: CASSDGTSGNTIYF; CDR3 DNA: TGCGCCAGCAGCGACGGGACTTCAGGAAACACCATATATTTT
V gene: TRBV5-6; J gene: TRBJ2-7; D gene: NA; clone size: NA; CDR3 protein: CASSLIFRVYEQYF; CDR3 DNA: TGTGCCAGCAGCTTGATTTTTAGGGTCTACGAGCAGTACTTC
V gene: TRBV28; J gene: TRBJ2-7; D gene: TRBD2; clone size: NA; CDR3 protein: CASSEPSGRYEQYF; CDR3 DNA: TGTGCCAGCAGTGAACCTAGCGGGAGGTACGAGCAGTACTTC
V gene: TRBV29-1; J gene: TRBJ2-3; D gene: NA; clone size: NA; CDR3 protein: CSVEGSPGELDTQYF; CDR3 DNA: TGCAGCGTTGAAGGGTCCCCAGGGGAGCTAGATACGCAGTATTTT
V gene: TRBV4-3; J gene: TRBJ2-1; D gene: TRBD2; clone size: NA; CDR3 protein: CASSQDGRENEQFF; CDR3 DNA: TGCGCCAGCAGCCAAGATGGGAGGGAAAATGAGCAGTTCTTC
V gene: TRBV18; J gene: TRBJ1-2; D gene: NA; clone size: NA; CDR3 protein: CASSPAGVAGYTF; CDR3 DNA: TGTGCCAGCTCACCGGCGGGGGTCGCGGGCTACACCTTC
V gene: TRBV14; J gene: TRBJ2-2; D gene: TRBD2; clone size: NA; CDR3 protein: CASSQGWSTSGRGTGELFF; CDR3 DNA: TGTGCCAGCAGCCAAGGATGGTCTACTAGCGGGAGAGGGACCGGGGAGCTGTTTTTT
V gene: TRBV29-1; J gene: TRBJ1-2; D gene: TRBD1; clone size: NA; CDR3 protein: CSVAETGAYGYTF; CDR3 DNA: TGCAGCGTTGCTGAGACAGGGGCCTATGGCTACACCTTC
V gene: TRBV27; J gene: TRBJ2-7; D gene: TRBD2; clone size: NA; CDR3 protein: CASSSLAGGPGGEQYF; CDR3 DNA: TGTGCCAGCAGTTCTTTAGCGGGAGGGCCCGGGGGCGAGCAGTACTTC
V gene: TRBV5-6; J gene: TRBJ1-6; D gene: NA; clone size: NA; CDR3 protein: CASSRGTPGAFDNSPLHF; CDR3 DNA: TGTGCCAGCAGCCGGGGGACCCCCGGAGCGTTCGATAATTCACCCCTCCACTTT
V gene: TRBV7-9; J gene: TRBJ2-1; D gene: TRBD2; clone size: few; CDR3 protein: CASSPSLGLAGEKGQFF; CDR3 DNA: TGTGCCAGCAGCCCCTCCCTGGGACTAGCGGGGGAGAAAGGGCAGTTCTTC
V gene: TRBV28; J gene: TRBJ1-2; D gene: TRBD1; clone size: NA; CDR3 protein: CASSPTGADPYGYTF; CDR3 DNA: TGTGCCAGCAGCCCGACAGGGGCTGACCCCTATGGCTACACCTTC
V gene: TRBV12-3/TRBV12-4; J gene: TRBJ1-2; D gene: NA; clone size: NA; CDR3 protein: CASSPSKEFGYTF; CDR3 DNA: TGTGCCAGCAGCCCCAGTAAGGAGTTTGGCTACACCTTC
V gene: TRBV7-3; J gene: TRBJ2-5; D gene: NA; clone size: NA; CDR3 protein: CASSLIAEPHQETQYF; CDR3 DNA: TGTGCCAGCAGCCTAATAGCGGAGCCCCACCAAGAGACCCAGTACTTC
V gene: TRBV7-2; J gene: TRBJ2-3; D gene: TRBD2; clone size: NA; CDR3 protein: CASSTDSGRGMDTQYF; CDR3 DNA: TGTGCCAGCAGCACAGACAGCGGGAGGGGAATGGATACGCAGTATTTT
V gene: TRBV6-5; J gene: TRBJ2-7; D gene: NA; clone size: NA; CDR3 protein: CASNRLVHEQYF; CDR3 DNA: TGTGCCAGCAACAGGTTAGTCCACGAGCAGTACTTC
V gene: TRBV9; J gene: TRBJ2-1; D gene: NA; clone size: NA; CDR3 protein: CASSPQGNSYNEQFF; CDR3 DNA: TGTGCCAGCAGCCCACAAGGGAACTCCTACAATGAGCAGTTCTTC
V gene: TRBV11-3; J gene: TRBJ2-2; D gene: TRBD1; clone size: NA; CDR3 protein: CASSPGQGNTGELFF; CDR3 DNA: TGTGCCAGCAGCCCCGGACAGGGAAACACCGGGGAGCTGTTTTTT
V gene: TRBV29-1; J gene: TRBJ1-2; D gene: TRBD1; clone size: NA; CDR3 protein: CSGGQEYGYTF; CDR3 DNA: TGCAGTGGTGGACAGGAATATGGCTACACCTTC
V gene: TRBV18; J gene: TRBJ1-2; D gene: NA; clone size: NA; CDR3 protein: CASSPTAGSSYGYTF; CDR3 DNA: TGTGCCAGCTCACCAACCGCAGGGTCGTCCTATGGCTACACCTTC
V gene: TRBV19; J gene: TRBJ1-1; D gene: TRBD1; clone size: NA; CDR3 protein: CASSNTGARTEAFF; CDR3 DNA: TGTGCCAGTAGTAACACAGGGGCGAGGACTGAAGCTTTCTTT
V gene: TRBV6-2/TRBV6-3; J gene: TRBJ2-2; D gene: NA; clone size: NA; CDR3 protein: CASSVEVNTGELFF; CDR3 DNA: TGTGCCAGCAGCGTTGAAGTCAACACCGGGGAGCTGTTTTTT
V gene: TRBV18; J gene: TRBJ2-7; D gene: NA; clone size: NA; CDR3 protein: CASSPTVYEQYF; CDR3 DNA: TGTGCCAGCTCACCGACAGTGTACGAGCAGTACTTC
V gene: TRBV5-1; J gene: TRBJ2-5; D gene: TRBD1; clone size: NA; CDR3 protein: CASSSTPGTGGETQYF; CDR3 DNA: TGCGCCAGCAGCTCCACGCCCGGGACAGGGGGAGAGACCCAGTACTTC
V gene: TRBV4-2; J gene: TRBJ2-1; D gene: NA; clone size: NA; CDR3 protein: CASSQERMLRSSYNEQFF; CDR3 DNA: TGTGCCAGCAGCCAAGAACGAATGCTACGGAGCTCCTACAATGAGCAGTTCTTC
V gene: TRBV5-4; J gene: TRBJ1-2; D gene: NA; clone size: NA; CDR3 protein: CASSLAAGGGYGYTF; CDR3 DNA: TGTGCCAGCAGCTTGGCCGCCGGGGGGGGCTATGGCTACACCTTC
V gene: TRBV6-5; J gene: TRBJ2-7; D gene: NA; clone size: NA; CDR3 protein: CASSDSDRASYEQYF; CDR3 DNA: TGTGCCAGCAGTGACTCCGACAGAGCCTCCTACGAGCAGTACTTC